Listed below are T cell receptor beta chains from one sample, sequenced in a study of radiotherapy plus CTLA-4 blockade in lung cancer. Some clones are missing from TCRdb's copy, which holds only in-frame ones; the method was immunoSEQ multiplex PCR. The sample has some 50,000 clones, approximately 79% seen once. The material sequenced was peripheral blood, taken from a patient treated with radiotherapy plus ipilimumab. The receptors originated from a human donor with non-small cell lung cancer who had a partial response to radiotherapy plus ipilimumab. Each CDR3 is given with its conserved first and last residue. The order of the fields is J gene, clone size, D gene, V gene, CDR3 DNA, CDR3 protein. The D gene is left open where the match is weak. Rows may omit the clone size; those that give it use once, few, many or a size class.

J: TRBJ2-3
size: .
D: .
V: TRBV9
DNA: TGTGCCAGCAGCGTAGGGCAAGTCGCTAGCACAGATACGCAGTATTTT
CDR3: CASSVGQVASTDTQYF

J: TRBJ2-3
size: .
D: .
V: TRBV28
DNA: TGTGCCAGCACGGTCACAGATACGCAGTATTTT
CDR3: CASTVTDTQYF

J: TRBJ1-5
size: .
D: .
V: TRBV6-6
DNA: TGTGCCAGCAGTACGGACAAAAATCAGCCCCAGCATTTT
CDR3: CASSTDKNQPQHF

J: TRBJ2-7
size: .
D: .
V: TRBV5-1
DNA: TGCGCCAGCAGCTTGACAGGGACGGGCCCCTCGGGCTCCTACGAGCAGTACTTC
CDR3: CASSLTGTGPSGSYEQYF

J: TRBJ1-3
size: .
D: .
V: TRBV14
DNA: TGTGCCAGCAGCCAAGTTTGGGACATCTCTGGAAACACCATATATTTT
CDR3: CASSQVWDISGNTIYF

J: TRBJ2-7
size: .
D: .
V: TRBV5-5
DNA: TGTGCCAGCAGCTTGGGGCAGGGTTTGTACTTC
CDR3: CASSLGQGLYF

J: TRBJ2-7
size: .
D: TRBD1
V: TRBV28
DNA: TGTGCCAGCAGTTTATTATCAGGACAGGGTATCCACGAGCAGTACTTC
CDR3: CASSLLSGQGIHEQYF

J: TRBJ1-2
size: .
D: TRBD1
V: TRBV6-5
DNA: TGTGCCAGCAGTTACTCCTACCCTATACAGGGGTGGGGCTACACCTTC
CDR3: CASSYSYPIQGWGYTF

J: TRBJ2-5
size: .
D: .
V: TRBV2
DNA: TGTGCCAGCAGTGATACGGGGCAAGAGACCCAGTACTTC
CDR3: CASSDTGQETQYF

J: TRBJ2-5
size: .
D: TRBD2
V: TRBV29-1
DNA: TGCAGCGTGGAAGTGGGACTAGCGGGGGGGATTGGTGAGACCCAGTACTTC
CDR3: CSVEVGLAGGIGETQYF

J: TRBJ1-4
size: once
D: TRBD1
V: TRBV5-6
DNA: TGTGCCAGCAGCCTCAACAGGGGGCTAGGTAATGAAAAACTGTTTTTT
CDR3: CASSLNRGLGNEKLFF

J: TRBJ1-1
size: .
D: TRBD1
V: TRBV7-3
DNA: TGTGCCAGCAGCATGGACAGGATCACTGAAGCTTTCTTT
CDR3: CASSMDRITEAFF

J: TRBJ1-1
size: .
D: .
V: TRBV5-4
DNA: TGTGCCAGCAGCCAGGGGTTGAACACTGAAGCTTTCTTT
CDR3: CASSQGLNTEAFF

J: TRBJ1-1
size: .
D: TRBD1
V: TRBV18
DNA: TGTGCCAGCTCACCTACAGGGGGCTTGGGGACTGAAGCTTTCTTT
CDR3: CASSPTGGLGTEAFF

J: TRBJ2-3
size: .
D: .
V: TRBV7-8
DNA: TGTGCCAGCAGCTCGCCAACGAGTTTCACAGATACGCAGTATTTT
CDR3: CASSSPTSFTDTQYF

J: TRBJ1-3
size: .
D: .
V: TRBV21-1
DNA: TGTGCCAGCAGCAAATGGTTAGGGAGGGGAAACACCATATATTTT
CDR3: CASSKWLGRGNTIYF

J: TRBJ1-1
size: .
D: TRBD1
V: TRBV27
DNA: TGTGCCAGCAGTCCCGGGGACAGGGGGTTCCGGGGCACTGAAGCTTTCTTT
CDR3: CASSPGDRGFRGTEAFF

J: TRBJ2-1
size: .
D: TRBD1
V: TRBV28
DNA: TGTGCCAGCAGGACAGGACAGGGCTCGGTATATGAGCAGTTCTTC
CDR3: CASRTGQGSVYEQFF

J: TRBJ1-4
size: .
D: TRBD1
V: TRBV19
DNA: TGTGCCAGTAGTATTCCGGGACAGGGAGCCGAAAAACTGTTTTTT
CDR3: CASSIPGQGAEKLFF

J: TRBJ1-2
size: few
D: .
V: TRBV7-9
DNA: TGTGCCAGCAGCATCACAGTGACGTATGGCTACACCTTC
CDR3: CASSITVTYGYTF

J: TRBJ2-7
size: medium-sized
D: TRBD2
V: TRBV5-6
DNA: TGTGCCAGCAGCTTGGTTAGCGGGGGGGCCGCCTACGAGCAGTACTTC
CDR3: CASSLVSGGAAYEQYF

J: TRBJ2-5
size: .
D: TRBD2
V: TRBV6-1
DNA: TGTGCCAGCAGTGCCCTCAGCGGGGCGACCGAGACCCAGTACTTC
CDR3: CASSALSGATETQYF

J: TRBJ2-1
size: few
D: TRBD1
V: TRBV6-5
DNA: TGTGCCAGCAGCCAGACCCAGGGGGCCTACAATGAGCAGTTCTTC
CDR3: CASSQTQGAYNEQFF

J: TRBJ2-7
size: .
D: .
V: TRBV27
DNA: TGTGCCAGCAGACAAACCGGGACAAACTCCTACGAGCAGTACTTC
CDR3: CASRQTGTNSYEQYF

J: TRBJ1-2
size: .
D: .
V: TRBV27
DNA: TGTGCCAGCAGTTTATCGATTCCAGGGATCGATGGCTACACCTTC
CDR3: CASSLSIPGIDGYTF

J: TRBJ2-1
size: .
D: .
V: TRBV7-2
DNA: TGTGCCAGCAGCTTAGGCCAGAAGCAGTTCTTC
CDR3: CASSLGQKQFF

J: TRBJ1-2
size: once
D: .
V: TRBV20-1
DNA: TGCAGTGTTGGGGCTAGATATGGCTACACCTTC
CDR3: CSVGARYGYTF

J: TRBJ2-2
size: .
D: TRBD1
V: TRBV5-1
DNA: TGCGCCAGCAGCTTGTCCGGGACAGGGTCCCACACCGGGGAGCTGTTTTTT
CDR3: CASSLSGTGSHTGELFF

J: TRBJ2-1
size: .
D: .
V: TRBV5-1
DNA: TGCGCCAGCAGCTGGGGGGTGGGCTTCGGCTCCTACAATGAGCAGTTCTTC
CDR3: CASSWGVGFGSYNEQFF

J: TRBJ2-2
size: few
D: .
V: TRBV4-2
DNA: TGTGCCAGCAGCGTAGTGTCAGGGACCGGGGAGCTGTTTTTT
CDR3: CASSVVSGTGELFF

J: TRBJ2-7
size: once
D: .
V: TRBV5-1
DNA: TGCGCCAGCAGCTTGGCCGGCGAACTAGCTAGCTACGAGCAGTACTTC
CDR3: CASSLAGELASYEQYF

J: TRBJ2-5
size: .
D: TRBD2
V: TRBV7-2
DNA: TGTGCCAGCGCGTTTGGAGCGGGGGGGTCGGGGACCCAGTACTTC
CDR3: CASAFGAGGSGTQYF

J: TRBJ2-7
size: .
D: TRBD2
V: TRBV5-5
DNA: TGTGCCAGCAGCTTGGTGGGGGGGGATGCCTCCTACGAGCAGTACTTC
CDR3: CASSLVGGDASYEQYF

J: TRBJ2-1
size: once
D: .
V: TRBV28
DNA: TGTGCCAGCAGTCCCTTCCCAGGGGGGAATGAGCAGTTCTTC
CDR3: CASSPFPGGNEQFF

J: TRBJ1-5
size: .
D: .
V: TRBV27
DNA: TGTGCCAGCAGCCCGACAGGATCTAGCAATCAGCCCCAGCATTTT
CDR3: CASSPTGSSNQPQHF

J: TRBJ1-6
size: .
D: .
V: TRBV5-1
DNA: TGCGCCAGCAGCTTGGCCGGGGATCAGAATTCACCCCTCCACTTT
CDR3: CASSLAGDQNSPLHF

J: TRBJ1-1
size: .
D: TRBD1
V: TRBV25-1
DNA: TGTGCCAGCAGTGGTCCGGGACAGGGAAGATCCATGAACACTGAAGCTTTCTTT
CDR3: CASSGPGQGRSMNTEAFF

J: TRBJ2-7
size: .
D: TRBD1
V: TRBV6-1
DNA: TGTGCCAGCAGTTTACCGGGACAGGGCTCCTACGAGCAGTACTTC
CDR3: CASSLPGQGSYEQYF

J: TRBJ2-2
size: .
D: TRBD1
V: TRBV5-6
DNA: TGTGCCAGCAGCTCCCGGGACAGCAACACCGGGGAGCTGTTTTTT
CDR3: CASSSRDSNTGELFF